This T cell receptor beta chain appears in the sequencing data of a study of Graves' ophthalmopathy and Graves' hyperthyroidism. This CDR3 comprises 13 residues. Trimming left V 7 bases short and J 8 bases short, with 17 bases between. This clonotype occurred many times. CDR3 regions of TCR beta were amplified from RNA transcripts. In the first round, RT-PCR was carried out with HTBI primers, and a multiplex PCR formed the second round. TCRdb independently ran MiXCR on the multiplex PCR reads; one entry per CDR3 protein. The table lists about 600,000 distinct CDR3 sequences, less than 45% of them singletons.

The receptor's source is an adult man with Graves' hyperthyroidism. Sequencing was performed on peripheral blood or thyroid tissue (not recorded which). This chain links TRBV12-3 or TRBV12-4 with TRBJ1-2; the D gene is possibly TRBD1 (5 bases). The CDR3 coding sequence is TGTGCCAGCACCCTGGCTGCGGGGGGGGGCTACACCTTC. Protein sequence: CASTLAAGGGYTF.